Described below is a single T cell receptor beta chain sequence and its context. The antigen is not known. This CDR3 region has 17 residues. The V and J ends lost 6 bases and 0 bases, in that order; junction bases with no gene match: 11. CDR1 is DFQATT, CDR2 SNEGSKA, per germline (reference sequence). These data originate in a study of liver allograft versus peripheral blood T cells. On the study more broadly: Hepatic allograft T cell receptor repertoires were evaluated relative to those present in recipients' peripheral blood.

From the reads, TCRdb called clonotypes with MiXCR, one entry per CDR3 protein. The table includes roughly 11,000 distinct CDR3 sequences, under 30% detected once. Study conclusions and caveats: As reported, T cell receptor repertoires inside liver allografts differed from those present in peripheral blood.

The genes are TRBV20-1 and TRBJ1-5; 10 bases line up with TRBD1. The receptor was derived from a human patient who had a liver transplant. These T cells may partly come from the graft donor. CDR3 DNA: TGCAGTGCGGACGTCGGGACAGGGGCTAATAGCAATCAGCCCCAGCATTTT. As protein: CSADVGTGANSNQPQHF.